Each of the 5 T cell receptor beta chains below was sequenced from the same sample in a study of T cell repertoires in cytomegalovirus infection. MiXCR, run by TCRdb on the reads, gives a single entry per CDR3 protein. This sample yields more than 400,000 distinct CDR3 sequences, of which about 25% are seen a single time; approximately 13% belongs to the top ten. Sequencing used PBMCs. These receptors all stem from a human donor in good health (CMV status not recorded). Some clones in this sample may be carry-over from other donors' samples.

The rearrangement links TRBV12-3 or TRBV12-4 to TRBJ1-2; unclear D gene. This CDR3 has 12 amino acids. Trimming pared 1 base from V and 8 bases from J, leaving 8 bases between. The CDR3 protein is CASSLGPLGYTF. CDR3 nucleotides: TGTGCCAGCAGTTTAGGACCCTTAGGCTACACCTTC.

This clonotype was seen only a few times. This chain links TRBV7-9 with TRBJ2-3, with 12 bases identical to TRBD2. V shed 7 bases, J shed 4 bases, and the junction held 9 bases outside the gene matches. Germline CDR1 reads SEHNR; CDR2 reads FQNEAQ (reference sequence). The CDR3 runs to 16 residues. The CDR3 nucleotides read TGTGCCAGCACCCTCGGACTAGCGGGAAGGTCAGATACGCAGTATTTT. Encoded protein: CASTLGLAGRSDTQYF.

The genes are TRBV20-1 and TRBJ1-2; D possibly corresponds to TRBD1 (6 bases). The CDR3 totals 12 residues. V was shortened by 6 bases and J by 6 bases, with 14 bases between the two germline ends. CDR1 is DFQATT, CDR2 SNEGSKA, per germline (reference sequence). In nucleotides, the CDR3 is TGCAGTGCCAGGCAGGGGCAGCATGGCTACACCTTC. This sequence encodes CSARQGQHGYTF.

In its sample, this clonotype was seen many times. The rearrangement uses TRBV12-3 or TRBV12-4 and TRBJ2-3, with D tentatively TRBD1 or TRBD2 (5 bases each). V was cut by 5 bases and J by 6 bases, with 18 bases left in between. The CDR3 totals 15 residues. This CDR3 reads CASSPQGPVPDTQYF. Here the CDR3 DNA reads TGTGCCAGCAGTCCCCAGGGACCAGTCCCCGATACGCAGTATTTT.

J is TRBJ2-7 and V is TRBV30, with 7 bases identical to TRBD1. The ends lost 8 bases at V and 0 bases at J; junction bases unmatched: 7. The CDR3 has 13 residues. Germline CDR1 is GTSNPN and CDR2 is SVGIG (reference sequence). The CDR3 DNA sequence: TGTGCCGTCCTCCGGGACAGCTCCTACGAGCAGTACTTC. Translating gives CAVLRDSSYEQYF.